This T cell receptor beta chain was observed in a study of T cells expressing NK-cell markers. TCRdb processed the 5' RACE reads again and assigns one entry to each CDR3 protein, with no DNA. With about 460,000 distinct CDR3 sequences in the sample, the ten largest clones hold approximately 1.4%. Sequencing used blood T cells: a sorted CD56 or NKG2C T cell subset, CD4+ or CD8+ T cells, or bulk PBMC T cells (not recorded which). This receptor was taken from a woman aged 45 to 65 in good health.

CDR3 protein: CASSLQIIGSSTEAFF. The chain recombines TRBV12-3 or TRBV12-4 with TRBJ1-1. The CDR3 totals 16 residues.